The source of this T cell receptor (beta chain) is a study of blood T cell repertoires in COVID-19. CDR1 is SGHTA, CDR2 FQGNSA, per germline. Trimming took off 1 base at V and 2 bases at J, with 6 bases between the two ends. The CDR3 has 13 residues. Using immunoSEQ multiplex PCR, the repertoire was profiled, and TCRdb retains in-frame clones only, with some absent. The table includes some 270,000 clones, about nine tenths detected once. The clonotype comes from a woman in her forties who had recovered from COVID-19. The sample comprised PBMCs or T cells enriched from blood (not recorded which). The rearrangement joins TRBV7-2 to TRBJ2-7; no clear D. The CDR3: CASSLGSPYEQYF. CDR3 DNA: TGTGCCAGCAGCTTAGGCAGTCCCTACGAGCAGTACTTC.